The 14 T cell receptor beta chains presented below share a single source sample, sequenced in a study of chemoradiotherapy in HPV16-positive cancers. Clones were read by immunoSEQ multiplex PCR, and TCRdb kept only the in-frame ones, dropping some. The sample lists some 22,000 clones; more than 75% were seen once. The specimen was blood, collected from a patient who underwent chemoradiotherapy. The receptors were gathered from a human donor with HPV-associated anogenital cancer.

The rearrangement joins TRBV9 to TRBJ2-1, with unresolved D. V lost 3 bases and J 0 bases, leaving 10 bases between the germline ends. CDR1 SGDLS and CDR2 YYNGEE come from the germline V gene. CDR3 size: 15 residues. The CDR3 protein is CASSEKPSSYNEQFF. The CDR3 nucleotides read TGTGCCAGCAGCGAAAAACCCAGCTCCTACAATGAGCAGTTCTTC. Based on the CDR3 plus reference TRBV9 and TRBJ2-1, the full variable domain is DSGVTQTPKHLITATGQRVTLRCSPRSGDLSVYWYQQSLDQGLQFLIQYYNGEERAKGNILERFSAQQFPDLHSELNLSSLELGDSALYFCASSEKPSSYNEQFFGPGTRLTVL.

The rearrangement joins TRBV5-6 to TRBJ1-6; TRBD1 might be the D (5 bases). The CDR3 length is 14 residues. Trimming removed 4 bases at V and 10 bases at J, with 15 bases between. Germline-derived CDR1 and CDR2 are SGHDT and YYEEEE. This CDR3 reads CASSAGLQGSPLHF. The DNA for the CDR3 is TGTGCCAGCAGCGCCGGACTGCAGGGATCACCCCTCCACTTT.

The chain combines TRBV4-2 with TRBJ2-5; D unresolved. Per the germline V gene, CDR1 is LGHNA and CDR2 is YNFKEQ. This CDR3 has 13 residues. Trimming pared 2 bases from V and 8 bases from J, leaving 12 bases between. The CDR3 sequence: CASSQLRTVTQYF. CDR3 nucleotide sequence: TGTGCCAGCAGCCAACTCCGAACAGTTACCCAGTACTTC.

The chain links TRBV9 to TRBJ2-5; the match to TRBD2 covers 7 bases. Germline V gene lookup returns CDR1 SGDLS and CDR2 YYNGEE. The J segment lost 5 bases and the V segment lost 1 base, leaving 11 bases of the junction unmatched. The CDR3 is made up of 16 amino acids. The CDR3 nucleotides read TGTGCCAGCAGCGTATCCCCGGGGGACTATGCGGAGACCCAGTACTTC. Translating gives CASSVSPGDYAETQYF.

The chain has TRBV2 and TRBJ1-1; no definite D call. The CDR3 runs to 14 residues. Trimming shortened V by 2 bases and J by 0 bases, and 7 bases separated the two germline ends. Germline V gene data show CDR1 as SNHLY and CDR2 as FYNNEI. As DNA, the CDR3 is TGTGCCAGCAGTGAAAACCGCTTGAACACTGAAGCTTTCTTT. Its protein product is CASSENRLNTEAFF.

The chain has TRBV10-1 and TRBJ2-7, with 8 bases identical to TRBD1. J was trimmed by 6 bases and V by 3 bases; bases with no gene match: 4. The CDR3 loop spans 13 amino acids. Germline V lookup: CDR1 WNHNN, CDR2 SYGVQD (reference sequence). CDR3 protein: CASSENRGIEQYF. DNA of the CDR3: TGCGCCAGCAGTGAAAACAGGGGGATCGAGCAGTACTTC.

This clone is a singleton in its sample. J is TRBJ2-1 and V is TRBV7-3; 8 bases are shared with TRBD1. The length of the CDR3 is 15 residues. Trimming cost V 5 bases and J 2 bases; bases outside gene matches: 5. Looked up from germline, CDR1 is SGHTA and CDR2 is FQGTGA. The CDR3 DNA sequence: TGTGCCAGCAGCGCGAGGACAGGGCCCTACAATGAGCAGTTCTTC. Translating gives CASSARTGPYNEQFF.

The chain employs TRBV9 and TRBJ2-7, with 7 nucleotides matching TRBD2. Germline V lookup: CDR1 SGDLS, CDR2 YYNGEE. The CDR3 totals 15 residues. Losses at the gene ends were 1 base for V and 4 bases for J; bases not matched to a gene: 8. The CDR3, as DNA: TGTGCCAGCAGCGTATCCCCGGGGGAGGGGTACGAGCAGTACTTC. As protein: CASSVSPGEGYEQYF.

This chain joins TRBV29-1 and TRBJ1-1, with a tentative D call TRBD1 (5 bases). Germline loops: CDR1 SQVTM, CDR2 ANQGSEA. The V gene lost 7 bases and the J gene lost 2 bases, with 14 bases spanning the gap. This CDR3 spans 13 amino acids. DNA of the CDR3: TGCAGCGCCCTATCGGGGGGTAACACTGAAGCTTTCTTT. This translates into CSALSGGNTEAFF.

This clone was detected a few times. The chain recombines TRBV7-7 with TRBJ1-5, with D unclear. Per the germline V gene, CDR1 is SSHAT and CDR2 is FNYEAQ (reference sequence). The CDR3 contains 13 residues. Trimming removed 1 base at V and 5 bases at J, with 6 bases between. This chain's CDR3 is CASSLERDQPQHF. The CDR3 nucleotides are TGTGCCAGCAGCTTAGAGAGGGATCAGCCCCAGCATTTT.

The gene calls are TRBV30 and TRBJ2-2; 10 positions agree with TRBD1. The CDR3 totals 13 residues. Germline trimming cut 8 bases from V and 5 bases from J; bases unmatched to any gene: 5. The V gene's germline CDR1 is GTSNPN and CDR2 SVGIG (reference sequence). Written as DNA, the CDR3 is TGTGCCCGACAGGGGGCCGAAACCGGGGAGCTGTTTTTT. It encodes CARQGAETGELFF.

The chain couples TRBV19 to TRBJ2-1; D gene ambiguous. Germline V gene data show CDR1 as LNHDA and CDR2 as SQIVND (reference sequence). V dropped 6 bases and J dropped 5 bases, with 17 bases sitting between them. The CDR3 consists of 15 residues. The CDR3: CASRGSTTTDNEQFF. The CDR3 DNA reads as TGTGCCAGTAGGGGAAGTACTACAACAGACAATGAGCAGTTCTTC. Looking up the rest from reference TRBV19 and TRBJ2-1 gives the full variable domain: DGGITQSPKYLFRKEGQNVTLSCEQNLNHDAMYWYRQDPGQGLRLIYYSQIVNDFQKGDIAEGYSVSREKKESFPLTVTSAQKNPTAFYLCASRGSTTTDNEQFFGPGTRLTVL.

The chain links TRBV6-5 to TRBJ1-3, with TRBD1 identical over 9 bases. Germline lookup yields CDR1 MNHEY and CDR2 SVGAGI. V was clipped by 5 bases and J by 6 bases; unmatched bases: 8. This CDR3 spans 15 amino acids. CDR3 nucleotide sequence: TGTGCCAGCAGTAGCAGCGGGACAGGGACAAACACCATATATTTT. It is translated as CASSSSGTGTNTIYF.

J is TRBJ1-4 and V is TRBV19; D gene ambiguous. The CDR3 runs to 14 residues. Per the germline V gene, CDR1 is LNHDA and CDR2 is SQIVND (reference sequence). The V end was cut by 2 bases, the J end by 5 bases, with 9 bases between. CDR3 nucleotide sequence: TGTGCCAGTAGTATATGGACGGGGAATGAAAAACTGTTTTTT. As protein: CASSIWTGNEKLFF.